This T cell receptor beta chain derives from a study of CD8 T cells in Susac syndrome. Reverse transcription of roughly 0.5 to 1 ug RNA was carried out with random hexamers. Amplification of the TCR beta CDR3 was carried out by immunoSEQ multiplex PCR, which spanned a total of 54 Vbeta and 13 Jbeta segments. TCRdb used MiXCR to reprocess the immunoSEQ multiplex PCR reads, holding one entry per CDR3 protein. The sample has more than 75,000 distinct CDR3 sequences; 90% to 95% are singletons. The length of the CDR3 is 13 residues. Germline-derived CDR1 and CDR2 are DFQATT and SNEGSKA (reference sequence). V lost 3 bases and J lost 4; bases outside the gene matches: 6. The authors sequenced TCR beta from blood CD8+ and CD4+ T cells.

Material for sequencing was CD8+ T cells from PBMCs. This sequence originates from a human donor in good health. The chain recombines TRBV20-1 with TRBJ2-7; 7 bases line up with TRBD1. Here the CDR3 DNA reads TGCAGTGCTAGCGACAGGGTATCTTACGAGCAGTACTTC. Its translation: CSASDRVSYEQYF.